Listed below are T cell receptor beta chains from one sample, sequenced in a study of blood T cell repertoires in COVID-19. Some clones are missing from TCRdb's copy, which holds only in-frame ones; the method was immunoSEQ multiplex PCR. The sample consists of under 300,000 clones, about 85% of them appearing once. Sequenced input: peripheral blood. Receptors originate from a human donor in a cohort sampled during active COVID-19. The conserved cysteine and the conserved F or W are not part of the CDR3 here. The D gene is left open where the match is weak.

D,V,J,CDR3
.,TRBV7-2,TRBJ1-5,ASSYVGQNNQPQH
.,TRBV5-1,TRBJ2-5,ASSQRESRAQY
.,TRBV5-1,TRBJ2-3,ASSLGFNVGLAMDTQY
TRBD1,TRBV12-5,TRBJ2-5,ASGWGQLPETQY
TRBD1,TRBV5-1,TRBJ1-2,ASYPGQGANYGYT
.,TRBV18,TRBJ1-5,ASSPRGTLNSNQPQH
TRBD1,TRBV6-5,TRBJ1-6,ASSYVTGNSPLH
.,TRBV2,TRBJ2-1,ASRQGGGNEQF
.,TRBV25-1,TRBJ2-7,ASSEYFEQY
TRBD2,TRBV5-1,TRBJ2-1,ASSLKPGLAGVFYEQF
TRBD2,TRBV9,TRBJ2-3,ASSVGVSGGADTQY
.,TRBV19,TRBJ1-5,ASSMRYNQPQH